This T cell receptor beta chain was captured by sequencing in a study of T cell responses to AZD1222 COVID-19 vaccine. Study-wide findings and caveats: It was only a handful of AZD1222 recipients who were seropositive at baseline. The CD4 TCRs associated with vaccination extended across spike and predominated at 160-218 and 743-854. Vaccination with two AZD1222 doses was followed by a rise in Spike-specific TCR breadth and depth. As reported, nearly half of all spike-specific TCRs target variant regions that are unmutated.

Repertoires were generated with immunoSEQ multiplex PCR, while TCRdb's copy carries only in-frame clones and drops some. The sample has over 100,000 clones; 90% to 95% are singletons. V was cut by 5 bases and J by 4 bases, with 17 bases left in between. Germline values: CDR1 MNHEY, CDR2 SVGAGI. This CDR3 has 15 residues. With regard to this clone: Its antigen is currently unknown.

The TCR originated in an adult in good health. The chain combines TRBV6-5 with TRBJ1-2; D perhaps matches TRBD1 (5 bases). The source material was peripheral blood, sampled on day 0 of AZD1222 vaccination. Written as DNA, the CDR3 is TGTGCCAGCAGTCCCTGGGCCCAGGGAACCTATGGCTACACCTTC. The encoded protein is CASSPWAQGTYGYTF.